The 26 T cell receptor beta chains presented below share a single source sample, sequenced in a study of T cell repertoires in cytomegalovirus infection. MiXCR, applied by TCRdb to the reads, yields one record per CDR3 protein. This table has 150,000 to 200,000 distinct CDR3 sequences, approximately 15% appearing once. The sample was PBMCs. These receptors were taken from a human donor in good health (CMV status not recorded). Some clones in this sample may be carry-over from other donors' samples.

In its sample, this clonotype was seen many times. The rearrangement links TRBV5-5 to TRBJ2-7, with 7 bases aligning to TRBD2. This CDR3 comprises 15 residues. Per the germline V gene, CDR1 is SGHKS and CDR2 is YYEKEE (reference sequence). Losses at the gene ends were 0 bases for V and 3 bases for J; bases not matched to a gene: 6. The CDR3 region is CASSLEGGSVYEQYF. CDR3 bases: TGTGCCAGCAGCTTGGAGGGCGGGAGTGTCTACGAGCAGTACTTC.

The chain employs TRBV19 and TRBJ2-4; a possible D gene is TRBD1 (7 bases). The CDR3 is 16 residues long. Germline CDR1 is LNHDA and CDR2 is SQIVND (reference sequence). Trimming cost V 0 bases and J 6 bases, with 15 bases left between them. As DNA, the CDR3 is TGTGCCAGTAGTATAGATCGGCAGGGGGGTAGAAACATTCAGTACTTC. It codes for CASSIDRQGGRNIQYF.

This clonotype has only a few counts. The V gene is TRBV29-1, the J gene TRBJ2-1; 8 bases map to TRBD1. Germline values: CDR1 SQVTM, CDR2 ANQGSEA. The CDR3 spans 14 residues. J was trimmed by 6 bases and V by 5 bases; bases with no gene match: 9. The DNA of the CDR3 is TGCAGCGTTCGATCGGACAGGGTTTTCAATGAGCAGTTCTTC. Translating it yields CSVRSDRVFNEQFF.

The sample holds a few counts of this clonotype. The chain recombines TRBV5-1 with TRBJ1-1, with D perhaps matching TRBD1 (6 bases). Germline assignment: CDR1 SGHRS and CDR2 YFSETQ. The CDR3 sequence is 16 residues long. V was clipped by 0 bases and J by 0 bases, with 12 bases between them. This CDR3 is CASSLATGLLNTEAFF. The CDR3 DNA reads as TGCGCCAGCAGCTTGGCGACAGGACTTTTGAACACTGAAGCTTTCTTT.

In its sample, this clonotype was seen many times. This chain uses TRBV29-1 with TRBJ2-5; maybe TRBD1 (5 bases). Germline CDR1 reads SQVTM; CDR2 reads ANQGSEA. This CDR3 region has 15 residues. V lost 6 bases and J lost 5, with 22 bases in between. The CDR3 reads CSVTHWGKEKETQYF. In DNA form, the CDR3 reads TGCAGCGTCACCCACTGGGGCAAGGAGAAGGAGACCCAGTACTTC.

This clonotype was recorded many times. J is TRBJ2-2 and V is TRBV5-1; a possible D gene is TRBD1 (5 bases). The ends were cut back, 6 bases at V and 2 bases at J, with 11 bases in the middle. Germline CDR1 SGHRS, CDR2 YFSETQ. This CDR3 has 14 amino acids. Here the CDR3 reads CASTRQSNTGELFF. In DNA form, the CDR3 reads TGCGCCAGCACCCGACAGAGCAACACCGGGGAGCTGTTTTTT. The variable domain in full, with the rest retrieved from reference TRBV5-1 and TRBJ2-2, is KAGVTQTPRYLIKTRGQQVTLSCSPISGHRSVSWYQQTPGQGLQFLFEYFSETQRNKGNFPGRFSGRQFSNSRSEMNVSTLELGDSALYLCASTRQSNTGELFFGEGSRLTVL.

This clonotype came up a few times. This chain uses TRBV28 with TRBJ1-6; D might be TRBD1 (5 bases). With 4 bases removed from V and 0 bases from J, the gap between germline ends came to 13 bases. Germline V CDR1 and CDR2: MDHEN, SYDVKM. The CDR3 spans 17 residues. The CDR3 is CASSYGARSSYNSPLHF. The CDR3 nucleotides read TGTGCCAGCAGTTACGGGGCCCGGAGCTCCTATAATTCACCCCTCCACTTT.

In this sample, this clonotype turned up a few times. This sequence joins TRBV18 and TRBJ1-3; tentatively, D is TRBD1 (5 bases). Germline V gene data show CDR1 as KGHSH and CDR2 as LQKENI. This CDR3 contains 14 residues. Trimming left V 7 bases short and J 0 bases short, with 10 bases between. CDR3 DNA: TGTGCCAGCTTTCCGGACATCTCTGGAAACACCATATATTTT. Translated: CASFPDISGNTIYF.

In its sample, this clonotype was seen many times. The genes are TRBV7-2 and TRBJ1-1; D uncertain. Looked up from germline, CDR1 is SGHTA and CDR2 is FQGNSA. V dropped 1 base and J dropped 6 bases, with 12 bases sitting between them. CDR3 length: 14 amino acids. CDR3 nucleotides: TGTGCCAGCAGCTTAGGGTTTGGCTTCTCTGAAGCTTTCTTT. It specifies CASSLGFGFSEAFF.

As DNA, the CDR3 is TGTGCCTGGAGTGGGATAAAAAACATTCAGTACTTC. Protein: CAWSGIKNIQYF. This rearrangement joins TRBV30 to TRBJ2-4; D is unresolved. The V gene lost 1 base and the J gene lost 4 bases, with 5 bases spanning the gap. CDR1 and CDR2 (germline): GTSNPN, SVGIG (reference sequence). CDR3 length: 12 residues.

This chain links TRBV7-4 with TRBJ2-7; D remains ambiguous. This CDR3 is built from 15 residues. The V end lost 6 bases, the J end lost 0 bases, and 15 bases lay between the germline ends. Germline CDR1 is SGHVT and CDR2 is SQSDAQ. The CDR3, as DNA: TGTGCCAGCAGACCCCCAAGAGGTCACTCCTACGAGCAGTACTTC. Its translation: CASRPPRGHSYEQYF.

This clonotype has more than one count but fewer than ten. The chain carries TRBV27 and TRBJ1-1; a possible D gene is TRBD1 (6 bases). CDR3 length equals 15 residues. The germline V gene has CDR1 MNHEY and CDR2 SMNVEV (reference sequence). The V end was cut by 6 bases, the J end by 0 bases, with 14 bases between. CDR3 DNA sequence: TGTGCCAGCAGCAGGGGCTCCGGGATGAACACTGAAGCTTTCTTT. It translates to CASSRGSGMNTEAFF.

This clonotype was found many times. CDR3 residues: CAIKRTRDSINTQYF. DNA for the CDR3: TGTGCCATCAAGCGGACAAGGGATTCTATAAATACGCAGTATTTT. The chain links TRBV10-3 to TRBJ2-3; D tentatively fits TRBD1 or TRBD2 (5 bases each). The CDR3 covers 15 residues. Germline V gene lookup returns CDR1 ENHRY and CDR2 SYGVKD. Trimming shortened V by 7 bases and J by 7 bases, and 21 bases separated the two germline ends.

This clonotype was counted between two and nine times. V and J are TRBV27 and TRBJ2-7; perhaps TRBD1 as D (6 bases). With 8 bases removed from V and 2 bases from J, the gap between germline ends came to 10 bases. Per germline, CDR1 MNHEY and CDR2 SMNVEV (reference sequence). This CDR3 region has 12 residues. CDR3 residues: CASQGSAYEQYF. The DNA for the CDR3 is TGTGCCAGCCAGGGGTCCGCCTACGAGCAGTACTTC.

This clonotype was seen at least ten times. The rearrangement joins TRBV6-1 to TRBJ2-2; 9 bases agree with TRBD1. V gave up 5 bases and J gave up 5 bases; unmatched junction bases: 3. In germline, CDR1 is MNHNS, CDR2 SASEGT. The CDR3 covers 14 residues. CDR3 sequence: CASSWTGETGELFF. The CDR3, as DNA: TGTGCCAGCAGTTGGACAGGGGAAACCGGGGAGCTGTTTTTT.

CDR3 DNA sequence: TGTGCCACCAGCTCCCTCGGGGGTTTTGAGGATACGCAGTATTTT. As protein: CATSSLGGFEDTQYF. The gene calls are TRBV15 and TRBJ2-3, with D possibly being TRBD2 (6 bases). CDR1 and CDR2 from the germline V gene are LNHNV and YYDKDF (reference sequence). The CDR3 has 15 residues. V lost 5 bases and J 6 bases, leaving 18 bases between the germline ends.

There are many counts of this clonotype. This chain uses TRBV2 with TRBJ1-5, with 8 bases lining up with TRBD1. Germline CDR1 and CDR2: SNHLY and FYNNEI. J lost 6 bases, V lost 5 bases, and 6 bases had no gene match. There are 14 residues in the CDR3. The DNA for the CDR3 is TGTGCCAGCAGTACTCGGACAGGGCTTCAGCCCCAGCATTTT. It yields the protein CASSTRTGLQPQHF. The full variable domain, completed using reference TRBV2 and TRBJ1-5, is EPEVTQTPSHQVTQMGQEVILRCVPISNHLYFYWYRQILGQKVEFLVSFYNNEISEKSEIFDDQFSVERPDGSNFTLKIRSTKLEDSAMYFCASSTRTGLQPQHFGDGTRLSIL.

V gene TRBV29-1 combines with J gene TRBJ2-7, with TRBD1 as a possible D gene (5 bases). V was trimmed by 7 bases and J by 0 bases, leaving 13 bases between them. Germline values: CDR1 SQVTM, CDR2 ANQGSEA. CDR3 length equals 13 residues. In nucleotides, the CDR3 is TGCAGCGCCGGGCCTAGGGGCTCCTACGAGCAGTACTTC. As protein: CSAGPRGSYEQYF.

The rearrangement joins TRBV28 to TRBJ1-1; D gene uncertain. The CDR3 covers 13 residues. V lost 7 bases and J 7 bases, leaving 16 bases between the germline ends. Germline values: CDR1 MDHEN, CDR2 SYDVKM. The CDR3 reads CASTYGRKFEAFF. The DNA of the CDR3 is TGTGCCAGCACCTACGGGCGGAAATTTGAAGCTTTCTTT.

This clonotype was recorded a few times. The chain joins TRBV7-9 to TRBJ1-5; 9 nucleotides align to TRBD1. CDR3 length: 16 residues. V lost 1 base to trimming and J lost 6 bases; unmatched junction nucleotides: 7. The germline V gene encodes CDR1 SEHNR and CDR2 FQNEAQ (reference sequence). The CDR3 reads CASSLDNRGHGQPQHF. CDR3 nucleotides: TGTGCCAGCAGCTTAGATAACAGGGGGCACGGTCAGCCCCAGCATTTT.

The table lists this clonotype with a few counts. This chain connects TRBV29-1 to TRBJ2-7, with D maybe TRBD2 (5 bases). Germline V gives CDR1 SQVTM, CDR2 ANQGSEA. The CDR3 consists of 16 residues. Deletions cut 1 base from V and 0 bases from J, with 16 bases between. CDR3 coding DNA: TGCAGCGTTGAAGGGGGAGTCGGACGGAGCTCCTACGAGCAGTACTTC. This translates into CSVEGGVGRSSYEQYF.

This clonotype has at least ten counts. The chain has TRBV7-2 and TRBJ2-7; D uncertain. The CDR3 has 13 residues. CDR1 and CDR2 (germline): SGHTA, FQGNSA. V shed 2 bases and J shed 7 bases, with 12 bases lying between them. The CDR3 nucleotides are TGTGCCAGCAGCTTAAGGACCGTTGAGGAGCAGTACTTC. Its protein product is CASSLRTVEEQYF. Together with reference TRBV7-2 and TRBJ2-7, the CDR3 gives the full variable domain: GAGVSQSPSNKVTEKGKDVELRCDPISGHTALYWYRQSLGQGLEFLIYFQGNSAPDKSGLPSDRFSAERTGGSVSTLTIQRTQQEDSAVYLCASSLRTVEEQYFGPGTRLTVT.

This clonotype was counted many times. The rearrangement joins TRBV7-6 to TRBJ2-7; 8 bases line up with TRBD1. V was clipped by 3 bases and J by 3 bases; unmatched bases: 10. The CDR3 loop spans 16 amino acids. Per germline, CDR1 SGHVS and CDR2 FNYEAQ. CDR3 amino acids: CASSFRPGQDRYEQYF. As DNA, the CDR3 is TGTGCCAGCAGCTTCCGGCCGGGACAGGATCGCTACGAGCAGTACTTC.

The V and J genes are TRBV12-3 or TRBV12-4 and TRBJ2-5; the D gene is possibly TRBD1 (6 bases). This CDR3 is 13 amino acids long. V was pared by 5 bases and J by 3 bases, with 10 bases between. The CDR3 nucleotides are TGTGCCAGCAGTGCACAGGGTAAAGAGACCCAGTACTTC. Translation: CASSAQGKETQYF.

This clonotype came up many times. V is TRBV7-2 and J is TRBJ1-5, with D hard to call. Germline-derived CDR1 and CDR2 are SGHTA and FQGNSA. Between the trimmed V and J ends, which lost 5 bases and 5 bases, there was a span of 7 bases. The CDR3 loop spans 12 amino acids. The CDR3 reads CASSPTYQPQHF. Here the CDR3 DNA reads TGTGCCAGCAGCCCAACTTATCAGCCCCAGCATTTT.

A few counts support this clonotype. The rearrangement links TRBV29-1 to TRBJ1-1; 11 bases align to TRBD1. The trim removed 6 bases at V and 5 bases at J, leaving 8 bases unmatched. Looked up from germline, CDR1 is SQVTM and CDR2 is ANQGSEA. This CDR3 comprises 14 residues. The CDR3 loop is CSVWTGGADTEAFF. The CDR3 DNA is TGCAGCGTGTGGACAGGGGGCGCGGATACTGAAGCTTTCTTT.